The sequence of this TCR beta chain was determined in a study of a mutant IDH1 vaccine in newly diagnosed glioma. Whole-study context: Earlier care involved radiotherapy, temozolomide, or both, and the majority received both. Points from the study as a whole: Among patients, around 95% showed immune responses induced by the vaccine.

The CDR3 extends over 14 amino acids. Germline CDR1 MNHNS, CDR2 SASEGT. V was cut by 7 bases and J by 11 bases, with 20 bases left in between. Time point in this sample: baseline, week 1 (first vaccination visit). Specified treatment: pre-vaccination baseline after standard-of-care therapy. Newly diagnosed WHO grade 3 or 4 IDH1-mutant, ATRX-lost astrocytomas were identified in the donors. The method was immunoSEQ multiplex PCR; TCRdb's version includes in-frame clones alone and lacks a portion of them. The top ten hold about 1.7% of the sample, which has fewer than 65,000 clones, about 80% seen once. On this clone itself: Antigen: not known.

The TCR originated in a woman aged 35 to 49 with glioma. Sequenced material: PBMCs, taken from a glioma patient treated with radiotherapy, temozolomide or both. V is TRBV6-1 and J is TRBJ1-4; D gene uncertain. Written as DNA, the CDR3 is TGTGCCAGCACCACTTTATCGAGGACCCTCAAACTGTTTTTT. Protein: CASTTLSRTLKLFF.